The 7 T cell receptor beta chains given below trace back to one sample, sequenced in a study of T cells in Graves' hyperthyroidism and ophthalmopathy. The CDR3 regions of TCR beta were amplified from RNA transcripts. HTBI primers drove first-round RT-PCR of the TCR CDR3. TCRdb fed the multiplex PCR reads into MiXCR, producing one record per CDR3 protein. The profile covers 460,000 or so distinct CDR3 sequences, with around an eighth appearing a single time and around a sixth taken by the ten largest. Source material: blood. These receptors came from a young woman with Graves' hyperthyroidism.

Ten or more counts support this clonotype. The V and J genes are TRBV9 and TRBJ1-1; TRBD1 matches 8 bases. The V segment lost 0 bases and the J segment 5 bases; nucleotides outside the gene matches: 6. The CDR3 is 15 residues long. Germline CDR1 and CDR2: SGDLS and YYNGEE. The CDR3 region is CASSVGDRGGTEAFF. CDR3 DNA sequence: TGTGCCAGCAGCGTAGGAGACAGGGGAGGGACTGAAGCTTTCTTT.

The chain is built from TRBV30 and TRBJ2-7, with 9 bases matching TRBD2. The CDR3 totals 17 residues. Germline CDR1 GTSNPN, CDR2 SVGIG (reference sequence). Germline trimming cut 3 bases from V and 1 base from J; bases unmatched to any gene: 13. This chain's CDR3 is CAWSEHLAGVRSYEQYF. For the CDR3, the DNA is TGTGCCTGGAGCGAACATTTAGCGGGAGTCCGTTCCTACGAGCAGTACTTC. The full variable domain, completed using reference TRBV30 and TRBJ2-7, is SQTIHQWPATLVQPVGSPLSLECTVEGTSNPNLYWYRQAAGRGLQLLFYSVGIGQISSEVPQNLSASRPQDRQFILSSKKLLLSDSGFYLCAWSEHLAGVRSYEQYFGPGTRLTVT.

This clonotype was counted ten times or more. The DNA for the CDR3 is TGTGCCAGCAGTAAGGACCCAGGGGGGAGCACTGAAGCTTTCTTT. Amino acid sequence: CASSKDPGGSTEAFF. V is TRBV6-1 and J is TRBJ1-1; 7 bases align to TRBD1. Per germline, CDR1 MNHNS and CDR2 SASEGT. Losses at the gene ends were 5 bases for V and 4 bases for J; bases not matched to a gene: 10. CDR3 length: 15 residues.

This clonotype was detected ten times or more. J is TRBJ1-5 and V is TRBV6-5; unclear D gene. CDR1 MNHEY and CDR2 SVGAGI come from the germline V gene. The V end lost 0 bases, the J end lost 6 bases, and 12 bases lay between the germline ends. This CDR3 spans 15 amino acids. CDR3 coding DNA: TGTGCCAGCAGTTACTCCAACAGAGGAGGTCAGCCCCAGCATTTT. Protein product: CASSYSNRGGQPQHF.

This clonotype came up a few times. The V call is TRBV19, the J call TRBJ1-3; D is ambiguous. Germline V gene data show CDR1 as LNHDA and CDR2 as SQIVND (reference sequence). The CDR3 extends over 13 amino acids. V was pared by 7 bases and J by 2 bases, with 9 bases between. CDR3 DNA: TGTGCCAGTAAGAAGGGTCCTGGAAACACCATATATTTT. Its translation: CASKKGPGNTIYF. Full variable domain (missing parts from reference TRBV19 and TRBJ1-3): DGGITQSPKYLFRKEGQNVTLSCEQNLNHDAMYWYRQDPGQGLRLIYYSQIVNDFQKGDIAEGYSVSREKKESFPLTVTSAQKNPTAFYLCASKKGPGNTIYFGEGSWLTVV.

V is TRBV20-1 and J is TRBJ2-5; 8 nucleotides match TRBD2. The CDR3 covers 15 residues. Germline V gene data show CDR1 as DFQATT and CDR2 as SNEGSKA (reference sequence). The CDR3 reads CNVVGSSGIAETQYF. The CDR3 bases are TGCAATGTCGTTGGTAGTAGCGGGATCGCTGAGACCCAGTACTTC.

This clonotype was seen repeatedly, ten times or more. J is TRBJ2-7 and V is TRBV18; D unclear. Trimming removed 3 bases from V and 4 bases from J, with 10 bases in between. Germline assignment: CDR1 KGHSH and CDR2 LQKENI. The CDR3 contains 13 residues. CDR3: CASSPNARYEQYV. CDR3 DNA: TGTGCCAGCTCACCGAATGCGAGATACGAGCAGTACGTC.